Below are 16 T cell receptor beta chains sequenced from a single sample in a study of blood T cell repertoires in COVID-19. Clones were sequenced by immunoSEQ multiplex PCR, and TCRdb holds only the in-frame ones, with some missing. Here the sample spans 150,000 to 200,000 clones, 88% being singletons. Sequenced: PBMCs or T cells enriched from blood (not recorded which). Receptors originate from a woman between 50 and 59 years old who had recovered from COVID-19.

Points on this clone: This sample includes further DNA sequences coding for the same CDR3. The genes are TRBV5-1 and TRBJ1-2; possibly TRBD1 for D (5 bases). The germline V gene has CDR1 SGHRS and CDR2 YFSETQ. This CDR3 spans 13 amino acids. V was clipped by 4 bases and J by 1 base, with 8 bases between them. The CDR3 region has the DNA TGCGCCAGCAGCCCCGACAGTAACTATGGCTACACCTTC. It encodes CASSPDSNYGYTF. Based on the CDR3 plus reference TRBV5-1 and TRBJ1-2, the full variable domain is KAGVTQTPRYLIKTRGQQVTLSCSPISGHRSVSWYQQTPGQGLQFLFEYFSETQRNKGNFPGRFSGRQFSNSRSEMNVSTLELGDSALYLCASSPDSNYGYTFGSGTRLTVV.

This chain links TRBV29-1 with TRBJ1-2; no firm D call. The germline gives CDR1 SQVTM, CDR2 ANQGSEA. The CDR3 length is 13 residues. Trimming stripped 6 bases from V and 4 bases from J, with 15 bases between. CDR3 protein: CSVHSLTPYGYTF. The CDR3 DNA reads TGCAGCGTCCACAGCTTGACGCCCTATGGCTACACCTTC.

The J gene is TRBJ2-7, the V gene TRBV29-1; D gene uncertain. The CDR3 loop spans 12 amino acids. The V and J ends lost 4 bases and 4 bases respectively, with 11 bases between them. Germline assignment: CDR1 SQVTM and CDR2 ANQGSEA. The CDR3 DNA sequence: TGCAGCGTTGGGCCCAGTTCTTACGAGCAGTACTTC. Translation gives CSVGPSSYEQYF.

V is TRBV7-3 and J is TRBJ2-3; weak D call: TRBD1 (6 bases). Germline-derived CDR1 and CDR2 are SGHTA and FQGTGA. V was shortened by 6 bases and J by 3 bases, with 10 bases between the two germline ends. This CDR3 contains 13 residues. The CDR3 is CASRLGGTDTQYF. The CDR3 DNA is TGTGCCAGCAGACTAGGGGGTACAGATACGCAGTATTTT.

The chain uses TRBV6-2 or TRBV6-3 and TRBJ2-3; 11 positions agree with TRBD2. The trim removed 5 bases at V and 2 bases at J, leaving 12 bases unmatched. Germline CDR1 reads MNHEY; CDR2 reads SVGEGT. The CDR3 runs 18 residues. The CDR3 spells CASSLTLTSGGPTDTQYF. CDR3 sequence (DNA): TGTGCCAGCAGTCTAACACTCACTAGCGGGGGCCCCACAGATACGCAGTATTTT.

V is TRBV4-2 and J is TRBJ1-3; 9 bases fit TRBD1. Germline V gene lookup returns CDR1 LGHNA and CDR2 YNFKEQ. V lost 1 base to trimming and J lost 4 bases; unmatched junction nucleotides: 5. The CDR3 consists of 16 residues. The CDR3 loop is CASSQGGTGSGNTIYF. CDR3 in DNA: TGTGCCAGCAGCCAAGGTGGGACAGGGTCCGGAAACACCATATATTTT.

This clone was found a few times. This rearrangement joins TRBV27 to TRBJ2-2, with 8 bases matching TRBD1. The CDR3 runs 14 residues. The germline V gene encodes CDR1 MNHEY and CDR2 SMNVEV (reference sequence). V lost 8 bases, J lost 7 bases, and 9 bases stayed unmatched. CDR3 sequence: CASGYRGFNGELFF. CDR3 sequence (DNA): TGTGCCAGCGGATACAGGGGGTTTAACGGGGAGCTGTTTTTT.

The chain uses TRBV27 and TRBJ1-5, with TRBD1 as a possible D gene (6 bases). Trimming removed 5 bases at V and 6 bases at J, with 11 bases between. Germline V gene data show CDR1 as MNHEY and CDR2 as SMNVEV (reference sequence). The CDR3 loop spans 13 amino acids. The CDR3 is CASSLTGIQPQHF. The CDR3, as DNA: TGTGCCAGCAGTCTCACAGGGATTCAGCCCCAGCATTTT.

This rearrangement joins TRBV3-1 (or the pseudogene TRBV3-2) to TRBJ2-7; D is unclear. The V gene lost 1 base and the J gene lost 4 bases, with 11 bases spanning the gap. Germline V lookup: CDR1 LGHDT, CDR2 YNNKEL (reference sequence). The CDR3 is 14 residues long. CDR3 loop: CASSQAGGQYEQYF. The CDR3 DNA follows: TGTGCCAGCAGCCAAGCTGGCGGCCAGTACGAGCAGTACTTC.

This chain connects TRBV21-1 to TRBJ2-7; the D call TRBD1 from the table was never checked on the DNA. TRBV21-1 is assigned pseudogene status. The CDR3 runs to 15 residues. The CDR3: CASSCRQGAYHEQYF. The CDR3 nucleotides are TGTGCCAGCAGCTGCCGACAGGGGGCGTACCACGAGCAGTACTTC.

The chain joins TRBV2 to TRBJ1-1; possible D gene TRBD1, 6 bases. Trimming removed 6 bases from V and 7 bases from J, with 15 bases in between. CDR3 length equals 13 residues. The germline V gene has CDR1 SNHLY and CDR2 FYNNEI. This CDR3 reads CASRHREKSEAFF. The CDR3 DNA sequence: TGTGCCAGCAGACACAGGGAAAAGAGTGAAGCTTTCTTT.

V gene TRBV18 combines with J gene TRBJ1-2, with D perhaps TRBD1 (5 bases). Germline CDR1 and CDR2: KGHSH and LQKENI. The germline V and J ends were trimmed by 5 bases and 0 bases, with 13 bases remaining between them. The CDR3 covers 15 residues. CDR3 sequence: CASSGAARANYGYTF. The DNA for the CDR3 is TGTGCCAGCTCAGGGGCCGCGCGAGCTAACTATGGCTACACCTTC. Supplemented by reference TRBV18 and TRBJ1-2, the full variable domain reads NAGVMQNPRHLVRRRGQEARLRCSPMKGHSHVYWYRQLPEEGLKFMVYLQKENIIDESGMPKERFSAEFPKEGPSILRIQQVVRGDSAAYFCASSGAARANYGYTFGSGTRLTVV.

This clone appeared a few times. The chain is built from TRBV27 and TRBJ1-6; 9 bases align to TRBD1. V gave up 2 bases and J gave up 10 bases; unmatched junction bases: 3. Per germline, CDR1 MNHEY and CDR2 SMNVEV (reference sequence). The CDR3 spans 14 residues. For the CDR3, the DNA is TGTGCCAGCAGTTTAGGGACAGGGTACTCACCCCTCCACTTT. This gives the protein CASSLGTGYSPLHF.

The chain has TRBV7-3 and TRBJ2-7, with 7 bases lining up with TRBD1. The CDR3 totals 13 residues. Trimming took 6 bases from V and 3 from J; bases not matched to a gene: 5. Germline V gene sequence: CDR1 SGHTA, CDR2 FQGTGA. CDR3 protein: CASSPNRGYEQYF. CDR3 sequence (DNA): TGTGCCAGCAGTCCAAACAGGGGCTACGAGCAGTACTTC.

The chain employs TRBV2 and TRBJ2-5; 9 bases are a match to TRBD2. V shed 4 bases, J shed 2 bases, and the junction held 5 bases outside the gene matches. Germline V gene lookup returns CDR1 SNHLY and CDR2 FYNNEI. The CDR3 extends over 15 amino acids. CDR3 nucleotide sequence: TGTGCCAGCAGTGCTAGCGGGGTGAGACAAGAGACCCAGTACTTC. Encoded protein: CASSASGVRQETQYF. The full variable domain, its missing parts supplied by reference TRBV2 and TRBJ2-5, is EPEVTQTPSHQVTQMGQEVILRCVPISNHLYFYWYRQILGQKVEFLVSFYNNEISEKSEIFDDQFSVERPDGSNFTLKIRSTKLEDSAMYFCASSASGVRQETQYFGPGTRLLVL.

This chain uses TRBV12-5 with TRBJ1-5; D remains ambiguous. CDR1 is LGHNT, CDR2 FRNRAP, per germline. V dropped 7 bases and J dropped 1 base, with 14 bases sitting between them. This CDR3 spans 15 amino acids. The CDR3 here is CASAPPGESNQPQHF. The CDR3 DNA reads as TGTGCTAGTGCCCCTCCGGGTGAGAGCAATCAGCCCCAGCATTTT. The entire variable domain, with the rest obtained from reference TRBV12-5 and TRBJ1-5, is as follows: DARVTQTPRHKVTEMGQEVTMRCQPILGHNTVFWYRQTMMQGLELLAYFRNRAPLDDSGMPKDRFSAEMPDATLATLKIQPSEPRDSAVYFCASAPPGESNQPQHFGDGTRLSIL.